The sequence of this T cell receptor (beta chain) was determined in a study of immune evolution from preneoplasia to lung adenocarcinoma. As concerns this clone: Its target is unknown.

Regarding the study as a whole: Normal lung had the highest top T cell clone frequencies.

Germline V gives CDR1 SGHRS, CDR2 YFSETQ. CDR3 size: 14 residues. The V and J ends lost 7 bases and 7 bases respectively, with 20 bases between them. Clones were read by immunoSEQ multiplex PCR, and TCRdb kept only the in-frame ones, dropping some. Of 20,000 or so clones in the sample, over 70% are singletons; the top ten hold roughly 5.5%. Sequencing input: FFPE invasive lung adenocarcinoma tissue. This TCR was recovered from a person aged 55 to 69 with lung adenocarcinoma. This chain joins TRBV5-1 and TRBJ1-1, with D unresolved. CDR3 sequence: CASSDRAGFDEAFF. CDR3 nucleotides: TGCGCCAGCTCCGATAGGGCCGGGTTCGATGAAGCTTTCTTT.